The clone carrying this TCR beta chain was detected only a few times. What it binds is unknown. The source of the sample is a study of T-cell reconstitution after alpha-beta-depleted transplantation in children. CDR1 is LNHNV, CDR2 YYDKDF, per germline (reference sequence). V lost 0 bases and J 4 bases, leaving 11 bases between the germline ends. CDR3 length: 15 residues. Preparation of the TCRbeta library was carried out with unique molecular identifiers. TCRdb reanalysed the PCR reads using MiXCR and keeps one entry per CDR3 protein. This repertoire shows about a million distinct CDR3 sequences, roughly 29% found once; its top ten account for about 28%. Study-wide results and caveats: T-cell counts and diversity at one year following transplant were attributed mainly to newly produced T cells.

This specimen was PBMCs, mostly from graft donor cells, taken 360 days after TCRalphabeta/CD19-depleted stem cell transplant. The sequence was collected from a boy younger than two who had a stem cell transplant for SCID, so the T cells may come from the graft donor. The chain combines TRBV15 with TRBJ2-3; D not resolved. CDR3 sequence (DNA): TGTGCCACCAGCAGAGATGGGCTGAGCTCAGATACGCAGTATTTT. Translation gives CATSRDGLSSDTQYF.